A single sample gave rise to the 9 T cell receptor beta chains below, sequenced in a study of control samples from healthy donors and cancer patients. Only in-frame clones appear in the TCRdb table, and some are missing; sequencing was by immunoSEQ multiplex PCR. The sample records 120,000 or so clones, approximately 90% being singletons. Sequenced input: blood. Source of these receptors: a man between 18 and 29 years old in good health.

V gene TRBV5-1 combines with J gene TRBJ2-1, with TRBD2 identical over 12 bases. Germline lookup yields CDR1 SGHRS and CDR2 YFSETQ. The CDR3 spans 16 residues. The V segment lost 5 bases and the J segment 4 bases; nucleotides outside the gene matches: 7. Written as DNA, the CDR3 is TGCGCCAGCAGACTTGAGACTAGCGGGGGATACAATGAGCAGTTCTTC. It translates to CASRLETSGGYNEQFF.

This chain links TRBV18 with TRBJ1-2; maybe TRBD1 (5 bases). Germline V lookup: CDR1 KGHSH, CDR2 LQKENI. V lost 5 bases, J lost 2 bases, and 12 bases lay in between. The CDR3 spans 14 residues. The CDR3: CASSATRENYGYTF. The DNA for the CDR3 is TGTGCCAGCTCAGCCACCAGGGAAAACTATGGCTACACCTTC.

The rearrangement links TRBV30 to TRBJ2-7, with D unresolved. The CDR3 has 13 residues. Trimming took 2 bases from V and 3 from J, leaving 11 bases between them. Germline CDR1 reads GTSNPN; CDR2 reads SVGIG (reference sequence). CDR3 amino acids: CAWSLDGDYEQYF. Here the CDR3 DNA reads TGTGCCTGGAGTTTAGACGGAGACTACGAGCAGTACTTC.

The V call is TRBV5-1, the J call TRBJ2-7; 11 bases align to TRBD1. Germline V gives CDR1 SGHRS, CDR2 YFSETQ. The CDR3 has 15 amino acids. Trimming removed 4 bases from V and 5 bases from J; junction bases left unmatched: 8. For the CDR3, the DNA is TGCGCCAGCAGCGAAGGGACAGGGGGAGTCGACGAGCAGTACTTC. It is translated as CASSEGTGGVDEQYF. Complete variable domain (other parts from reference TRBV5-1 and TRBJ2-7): KAGVTQTPRYLIKTRGQQVTLSCSPISGHRSVSWYQQTPGQGLQFLFEYFSETQRNKGNFPGRFSGRQFSNSRSEMNVSTLELGDSALYLCASSEGTGGVDEQYFGPGTRLTVT.

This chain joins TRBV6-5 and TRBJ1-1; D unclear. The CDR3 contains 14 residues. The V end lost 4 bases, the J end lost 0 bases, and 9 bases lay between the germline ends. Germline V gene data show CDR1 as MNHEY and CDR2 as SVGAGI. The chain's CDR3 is CASSSWRLNTEAFF. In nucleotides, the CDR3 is TGTGCCAGCAGTTCCTGGCGGTTGAACACTGAAGCTTTCTTT.

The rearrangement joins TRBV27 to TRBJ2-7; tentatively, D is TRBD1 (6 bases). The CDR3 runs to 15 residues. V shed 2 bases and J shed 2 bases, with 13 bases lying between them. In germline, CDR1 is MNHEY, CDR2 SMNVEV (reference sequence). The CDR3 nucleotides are TGTGCCAGCAGTTTAGGGTCAGGGGAACCCTACGAGCAGTACTTC. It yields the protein CASSLGSGEPYEQYF.

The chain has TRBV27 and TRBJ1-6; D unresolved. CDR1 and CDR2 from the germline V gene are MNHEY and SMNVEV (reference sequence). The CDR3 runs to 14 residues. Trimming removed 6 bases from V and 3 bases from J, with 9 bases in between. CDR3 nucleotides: TGTGCCAGCAGGTCCGGGAACTATAATTCACCCCTCCACTTT. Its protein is CASRSGNYNSPLHF.

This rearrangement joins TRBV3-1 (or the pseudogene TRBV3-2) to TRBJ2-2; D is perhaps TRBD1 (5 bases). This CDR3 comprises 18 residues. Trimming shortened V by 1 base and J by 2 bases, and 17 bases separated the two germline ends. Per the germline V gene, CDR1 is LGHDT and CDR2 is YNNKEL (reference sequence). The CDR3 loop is CASSQVKADSLNTGELFF. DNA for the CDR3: TGTGCCAGCAGCCAAGTTAAGGCTGACAGCCTCAACACCGGGGAGCTGTTTTTT.

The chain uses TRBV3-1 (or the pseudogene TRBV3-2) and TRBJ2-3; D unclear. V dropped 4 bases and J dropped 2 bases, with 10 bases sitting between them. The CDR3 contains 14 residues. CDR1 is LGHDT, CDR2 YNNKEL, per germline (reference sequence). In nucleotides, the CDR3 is TGTGCCAGCAGCCCATCAACGACCACAGATACGCAGTATTTT. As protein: CASSPSTTTDTQYF.